The clone carrying this T cell receptor beta chain was counted a few times. Its antigen is unidentified. Arm-PCR with iRepertoire HTBI primers amplified the CDR3 regions for these TCR beta libraries. In TCRdb, the multiplex PCR reads were re-called with MiXCR into one record per CDR3 protein. The data hold about 290,000 distinct CDR3 sequences, with more than 20% observed a single time. The CDR3 has 14 residues. CDR1 and CDR2 (germline): MDHEN, SYDVKM. The data stem from a study of regulatory T cells in long-lasting Graves disease. Study information: Over-5-year antithyroid drug use with positive TSH receptor antibodies defined persistent Graves' disease in the study. Broader study findings: Favored usage of TRBV28, TRBJ1-2 and TRBJ2-5 was recorded in persistent disease. Thyroid tissue went unexamined; only peripheral blood was analyzed.

Time point indicated: persistent/refractory GD, antithyroid drugs over 5 years with positive TRAb. There was RNA extracted from PBMCs, and the TCR library was made from it. Each of the patients was recruited from an endocrinology department situated in Xi'an, China. The sequence was obtained from a female donor with Graves disease. This specimen consisted of peripheral blood mononuclear cells (PBMCs), obtained when the disease was refractory, from a patient treated with antithyroid drugs. The genes are TRBV28 and TRBJ2-5; D is perhaps TRBD2 (5 bases). The assigned J gene may be wrong: the sequence end matches TRBJ2-1 better. In nucleotides, the CDR3 is TGTGCCAGCGATGAGGGCGGAATAAACAATGAGCAGTTCTTC. Translated, it gives CASDEGGINNEQFF.